The 25 T cell receptor beta chains listed next were all sequenced from one sample in a study of T cell repertoires in cytomegalovirus infection. TCRdb independently ran MiXCR on the reads; one entry per CDR3 protein. In the table there are 40,000 to 55,000 distinct CDR3 sequences, about 20% of which are singletons. No antigen has been identified for these receptors. The material sequenced was CD8+ T cells from cultured PBMCs, taken from culture after CMV antigen stimulation. These receptors all stem from a human donor in good health (CMV status not recorded). Some clones in this sample may be carry-over from other donors' samples.

This clonotype occurred many times. The J gene is TRBJ1-2, the V gene TRBV7-8, with 11 positions matching TRBD1. Germline loops: CDR1 SGHVS, CDR2 FQNEAQ. The CDR3 is made up of 16 amino acids. The V and J ends lost 2 bases and 8 bases, in that order; junction bases with no gene match: 10. CDR3 residues: CASSLTGTGGSGGYTF. CDR3 coding DNA: TGTGCCAGCAGCTTAACCGGGACAGGGGGATCGGGGGGCTACACCTTC.

The chain joins TRBV19 to TRBJ1-5; the match to TRBD1 covers 7 bases. Germline trimming cut 5 bases from V and 4 bases from J; bases unmatched to any gene: 8. The CDR3 contains 15 residues. Germline values: CDR1 LNHDA, CDR2 SQIVND (reference sequence). The CDR3 region has the DNA TGTGCCAGTAGTGTACCGGGACAGCAAAATCAGCCCCAGCATTTT. It codes for CASSVPGQQNQPQHF.

This clonotype appeared a few times. The chain recombines TRBV7-6 with TRBJ1-1; D is possibly TRBD1 (5 bases). There are 13 residues in the CDR3. Germline V CDR1 and CDR2: SGHVS, FNYEAQ. Trimming took off 6 bases at V and 3 bases at J, with 11 bases between the two ends. The CDR3 here is CASSPVGDTEAFF. In DNA form, the CDR3 reads TGTGCCAGCAGTCCGGTGGGGGACACTGAAGCTTTCTTT.

This clonotype was observed a handful of times. The V gene is TRBV7-3, the J gene TRBJ1-1; D is perhaps TRBD1 (5 bases). Trimming stripped 0 bases from V and 1 base from J, with 12 bases between. There are 16 residues in the CDR3. Germline V lookup: CDR1 SGHTA, CDR2 FQGTGA. The CDR3 nucleotides are TGTGCCAGCAGCTTAACCGGACACCGGGGGAACACTGAAGCTTTCTTT. Its protein product is CASSLTGHRGNTEAFF.

The chain combines TRBV10-3 with TRBJ2-3, with 14 nucleotides matching TRBD2. The V gene's germline CDR1 is ENHRY and CDR2 SYGVKD. The CDR3 has 17 residues. The trim removed 3 bases at V and 2 bases at J, leaving 4 bases unmatched. In DNA form, the CDR3 reads TGTGCCATCAGTGATCCGGGACTAGCGGGGGACACAGATACGCAGTATTTT. This translates into CAISDPGLAGDTDTQYF.

This clonotype came up a few times. The rearrangement uses TRBV7-6 and TRBJ2-2, with 10 bases matching TRBD2. The germline V gene has CDR1 SGHVS and CDR2 FNYEAQ. CDR3 length equals 15 residues. The junction had 3 bases not matched to a gene; V was cut back by 7 bases and J by 1 base. The CDR3 nucleotides are TGTGCCAGCACGTTAGCGGGAGGGAACACCGGGGAGCTGTTTTTT. Translation: CASTLAGGNTGELFF.

This clonotype was detected a few times. The chain couples TRBV27 to TRBJ2-4; the D gene could be TRBD1 or TRBD2 (6 bases each). Germline values: CDR1 MNHEY, CDR2 SMNVEV (reference sequence). The V end was cut by 7 bases, the J end by 9 bases, with 22 bases between. The CDR3 runs 15 residues. The DNA for the CDR3 is TGTGCCAGCATGGAACAGGGAGGTTCGGGTGGCATTCAGTACTTC. Protein: CASMEQGGSGGIQYF.

There are a few counts of this clonotype. The chain couples TRBV7-4 to TRBJ2-6, with D unresolved. CDR1 and CDR2 (germline): SGHVT, SQSDAQ. This CDR3 comprises 15 residues. The V gene lost 0 bases and the J gene lost 2 bases, with 5 bases spanning the gap. In DNA form, the CDR3 reads TGTGCCAGCAGCTTAGCGCAGGCTGGGGCCAACGTCCTGACTTTC. It translates to CASSLAQAGANVLTF.

CDR3 nucleotide sequence: TGTGCCAGCAGCCATCCGGGACTCGAGGTTGGCTACACCTTC. Translating it yields CASSHPGLEVGYTF. J is TRBJ1-2 and V is TRBV5-3; a possible D gene is TRBD1 (5 bases). TRBV5-3 is filed as an ORF, its function uncertain. The CDR3 runs 14 residues. Trimming removed 8 bases at V and 7 bases at J, with 21 bases between.

The chain links TRBV4-1 to TRBJ2-1; 10 nucleotides agree with TRBD2. The CDR3 runs 16 residues. After removal of 3 bases from V and 4 bases from J, the junction contained 6 bases not matched to a gene. In germline, CDR1 is MGHRA, CDR2 YSYEKL. The CDR3 DNA follows: TGCGCCAGCAGCCACTCCGGGACTAGCGAATACAATGAGCAGTTCTTC. The encoded protein is CASSHSGTSEYNEQFF.

The chain links TRBV7-9 to TRBJ2-7; D might be TRBD2 (6 bases). CDR1 SEHNR and CDR2 FQNEAQ come from the germline V gene (reference sequence). With 9 bases removed from V and 6 bases from J, the gap between germline ends came to 15 bases. This CDR3 is 12 amino acids long. The CDR3 is CASSRGIGEQYF. The CDR3 DNA follows: TGTGCCAGTAGTCGGGGGATCGGCGAGCAGTACTTC.

This clonotype was seen more than once but under ten times. J is TRBJ2-7 and V is TRBV4-3, with D maybe TRBD1 (5 bases). V shed 0 bases and J shed 4 bases, with 10 bases lying between them. The CDR3 contains 14 residues. Looked up from germline, CDR1 is LGHNA and CDR2 is YSLEER. The CDR3 DNA reads as TGCGCCAGCAGCCAAGAAAGGGGTCAGTACGAGCAGTACTTC. This translates into CASSQERGQYEQYF.

This CDR3 is CASSRNTGSDSYNEQFF. The CDR3 DNA reads TGTGCCAGCAGCCGTAACACAGGGTCGGACTCCTACAATGAGCAGTTCTTC. The chain is built from TRBV4-2 and TRBJ2-1; weak D call: TRBD1 (6 bases). The CDR3 has 17 residues. Looked up from germline, CDR1 is LGHNA and CDR2 is YNFKEQ. V lost 4 bases and J 0 bases, leaving 16 bases between the germline ends.

This clonotype appeared a few times. The rearrangement uses TRBV28 and TRBJ2-3; D remains unclear. The V gene's germline CDR1 is MDHEN and CDR2 SYDVKM. The V gene lost 2 bases and the J gene lost 6 bases, with 12 bases spanning the gap. The CDR3 runs 14 residues. The CDR3 loop reads CASSLDSRSDTQYF. In nucleotides, the CDR3 is TGTGCCAGCAGTTTAGACTCACGATCGGATACGCAGTATTTT. Based on the CDR3 plus reference TRBV28 and TRBJ2-3, the full variable domain is DVKVTQSSRYLVKRTGEKVFLECVQDMDHENMFWYRQDPGLGLRLIYFSYDVKMKEKGDIPEGYSVSREKKERFSLILESASTNQTSMYLCASSLDSRSDTQYFGPGTRLTVL.

This clonotype turned up a few times. The chain carries TRBV7-2 and TRBJ2-7; D remains unclear. Germline-derived CDR1 and CDR2 are SGHTA and FQGNSA. The V end was cut by 0 bases, the J end by 5 bases, with 11 bases between. CDR3 length: 14 residues. CDR3 amino acids: CASSLAAGANEQYF. CDR3 DNA: TGTGCCAGCAGCTTAGCGGCCGGCGCGAACGAGCAGTACTTC.

The chain carries TRBV29-1 and TRBJ1-2; TRBD1 matches 7 bases. The CDR3 is 14 residues long. Trimming cost V 5 bases and J 6 bases; bases outside gene matches: 12. Germline CDR1 is SQVTM and CDR2 is ANQGSEA. In nucleotides, the CDR3 is TGCAGCGTTCCAGGCTTCGACAGGGTTGATGGCTACACCTTC. Its protein product is CSVPGFDRVDGYTF.

The chain carries TRBV7-8 and TRBJ2-5; D may be TRBD2 (5 bases). Per germline, CDR1 SGHVS and CDR2 FQNEAQ. The V gene lost 4 bases and the J gene lost 5 bases, with 14 bases spanning the gap. The CDR3 covers 14 residues. CDR3 DNA sequence: TGTGCCAGCAGCTCCATTGCCGGGATCGAGACCCAGTACTTC. Protein sequence: CASSSIAGIETQYF.

The chain has TRBV29-1 and TRBJ2-1, with 8 bases identical to TRBD1. The CDR3 loop spans 15 amino acids. Germline V lookup: CDR1 SQVTM, CDR2 ANQGSEA. J gave up 4 bases and V 2 bases, and 7 bases lay outside the gene matches. The CDR3 nucleotides are TGCAGCGTTGAAATTTTGGGACAGGCATACAATGAGCAGTTCTTC. The encoded protein is CSVEILGQAYNEQFF.

This clonotype appeared a few times. V gene TRBV2 combines with J gene TRBJ2-5; 14 bases agree with TRBD2. The CDR3 totals 16 residues. J gave up 5 bases and V 5 bases, and 7 bases lay outside the gene matches. Germline values: CDR1 SNHLY, CDR2 FYNNEI. The chain's CDR3 is CASSRLAGGPLETQYF. DNA of the CDR3: TGTGCCAGCAGTCGACTAGCGGGAGGGCCTCTGGAGACCCAGTACTTC.

In this sample, this clonotype turned up a few times. V and J are TRBV25-1 and TRBJ2-1; D is possibly TRBD1 or TRBD2 (5 bases each). Germline CDR1 and CDR2: MGHDK and SYGVNS. The CDR3 has 14 amino acids. V was cut by 1 base and J by 13 bases, with 17 bases left in between. The CDR3 bases are TGTGCCAGCAGTGAATTAGGGGCAGGGAGAGACCAGTTCTTC. Protein product: CASSELGAGRDQFF.

This clonotype was counted a few times. The chain is built from TRBV7-2 and TRBJ1-1; D possibly corresponds to TRBD1 (6 bases). Germline values: CDR1 SGHTA, CDR2 FQGNSA. CDR3 length equals 14 residues. V lost 4 bases and J lost 4, with 13 bases in between. CDR3 DNA: TGTGCCAGCAGCTCTACGGGGGCAGGCACTGAAGCTTTCTTT. Its protein product is CASSSTGAGTEAFF.

This chain uses TRBV20-1 with TRBJ2-1; D is perhaps TRBD1 (6 bases). Germline assignment: CDR1 DFQATT and CDR2 SNEGSKA (reference sequence). The germline V and J ends were trimmed by 0 bases and 10 bases, with 13 bases remaining between them. There are 13 residues in the CDR3. The CDR3 nucleotides are TGCAGTGCTAGAGAGGCCCGAACAGGGGAGCAGTTCTTC. Residues: CSAREARTGEQFF.

The chain employs TRBV27 and TRBJ2-1; D remains ambiguous. V dropped 4 bases and J dropped 0 bases, with 7 bases sitting between them. The germline gives CDR1 MNHEY, CDR2 SMNVEV (reference sequence). The CDR3 spans 14 residues. The CDR3 DNA reads as TGTGCCAGCAGTTGGGCCAGCTCCTACAATGAGCAGTTCTTC. It yields the protein CASSWASSYNEQFF.

This rearrangement joins TRBV2 to TRBJ2-7; TRBD2 agrees at 12 bases. CDR3 length: 15 residues. Trimming at V came to 6 bases and at J to 4 bases, leaving 7 bases not matched to a gene. Germline V CDR1 and CDR2: SNHLY, FYNNEI. The CDR3 nucleotides are TGTGCCAGCAGCGACACTAGCGGGGGGTTATACGAGCAGTACTTC. It translates to CASSDTSGGLYEQYF.

This clonotype was seen more than once but under ten times. V and J are TRBV6-6 and TRBJ2-1, with D uncertain. The CDR3 is 14 amino acids. With 5 bases removed from V and 8 bases from J, the gap between germline ends came to 16 bases. Per the germline V gene, CDR1 is MNHNY and CDR2 is SVGAGI (reference sequence). The CDR3 sequence is CASSGSPGLDEQFF. The CDR3 DNA follows: TGTGCCAGCAGTGGTTCCCCAGGTTTGGATGAGCAGTTCTTC.